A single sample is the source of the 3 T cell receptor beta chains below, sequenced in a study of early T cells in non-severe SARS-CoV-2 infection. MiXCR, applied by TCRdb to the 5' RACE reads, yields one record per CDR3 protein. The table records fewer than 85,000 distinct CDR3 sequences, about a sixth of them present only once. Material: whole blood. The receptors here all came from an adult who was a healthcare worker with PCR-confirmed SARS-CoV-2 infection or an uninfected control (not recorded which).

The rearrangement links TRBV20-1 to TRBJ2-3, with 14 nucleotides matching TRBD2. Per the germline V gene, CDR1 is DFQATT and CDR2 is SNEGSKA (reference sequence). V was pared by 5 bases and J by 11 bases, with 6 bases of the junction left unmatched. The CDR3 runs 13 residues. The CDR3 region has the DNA TGCAGTGCTCGGACTAGCGGGAGGCCTCTGCAGTATTTT. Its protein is CSARTSGRPLQYF.

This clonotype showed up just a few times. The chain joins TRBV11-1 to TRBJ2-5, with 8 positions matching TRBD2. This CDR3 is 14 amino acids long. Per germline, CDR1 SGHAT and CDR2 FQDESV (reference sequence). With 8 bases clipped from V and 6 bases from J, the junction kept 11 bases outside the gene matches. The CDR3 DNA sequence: TGTGCCAGCGGATCGGCAGCGGGGGTACAGACCCAGTACTTC. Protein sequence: CASGSAAGVQTQYF.

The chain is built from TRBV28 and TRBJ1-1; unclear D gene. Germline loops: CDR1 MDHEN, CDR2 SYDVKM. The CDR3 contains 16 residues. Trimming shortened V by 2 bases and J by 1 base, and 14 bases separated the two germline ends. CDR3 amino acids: CASSLATARPNTEAFF. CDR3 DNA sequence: TGTGCCAGCAGTTTAGCCACAGCGCGCCCGAACACTGAAGCTTTCTTT.